This T cell receptor beta chain originates from a study of T cell responses to AZD1222 COVID-19 vaccine. V was pared by 3 bases and J by 7 bases, with 12 bases between. CDR3 length: 13 residues. Assay used: immunoSEQ multiplex PCR; TCRdb lists only in-frame clones, some missing. The profile shows more than 90,000 clones, 75% to 90% of them singletons. This receptor was obtained from an adult who received the AZD1222 COVID-19 vaccine. Sequenced here: peripheral blood, sampled 28 days after the second AZD1222 dose. The chain is built from TRBV12-3 or TRBV12-4 and TRBJ1-1; a possible D gene is TRBD1 (6 bases). The CDR3 bases are TGTGCCAGCAGTTTCCCCGACAGGTATGAAGCTTTCTTT. As protein: CASSFPDRYEAFF.